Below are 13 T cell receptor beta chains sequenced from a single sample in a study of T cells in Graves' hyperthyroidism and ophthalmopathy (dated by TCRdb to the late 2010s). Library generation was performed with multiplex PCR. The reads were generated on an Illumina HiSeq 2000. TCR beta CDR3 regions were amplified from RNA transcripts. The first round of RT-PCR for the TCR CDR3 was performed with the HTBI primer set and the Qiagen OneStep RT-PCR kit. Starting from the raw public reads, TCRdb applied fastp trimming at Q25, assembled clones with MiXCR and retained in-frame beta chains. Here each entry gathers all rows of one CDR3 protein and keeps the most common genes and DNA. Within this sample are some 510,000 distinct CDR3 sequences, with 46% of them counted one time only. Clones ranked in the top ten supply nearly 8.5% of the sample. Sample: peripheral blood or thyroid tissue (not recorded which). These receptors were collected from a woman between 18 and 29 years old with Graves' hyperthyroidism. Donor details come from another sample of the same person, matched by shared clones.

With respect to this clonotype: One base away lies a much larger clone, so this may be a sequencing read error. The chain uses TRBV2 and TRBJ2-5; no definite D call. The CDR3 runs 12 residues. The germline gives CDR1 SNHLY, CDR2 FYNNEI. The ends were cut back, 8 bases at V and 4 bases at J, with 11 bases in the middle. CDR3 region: CASHLLAETQYF. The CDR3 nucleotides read TGTGCCAGCCATCTGCTCGCAGAGACCCAGTACTTC.

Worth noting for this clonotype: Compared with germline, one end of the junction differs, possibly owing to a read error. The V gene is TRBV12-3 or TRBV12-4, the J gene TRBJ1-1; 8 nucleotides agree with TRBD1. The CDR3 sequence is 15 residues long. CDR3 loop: CASSKTGAPGTEAFF. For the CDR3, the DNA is TGTGCTAGCAGTAAGACAGGGGCCCCCGGGACTGAAGCTTTCTTT.

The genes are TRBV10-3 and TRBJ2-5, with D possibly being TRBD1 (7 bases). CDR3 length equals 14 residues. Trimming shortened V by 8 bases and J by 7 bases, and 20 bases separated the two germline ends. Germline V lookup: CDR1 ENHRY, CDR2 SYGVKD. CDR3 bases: TGTGCCATCTCAGGGACAGCTGCCGGGGGGACCCAGTACTTC. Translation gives CAISGTAAGGTQYF.

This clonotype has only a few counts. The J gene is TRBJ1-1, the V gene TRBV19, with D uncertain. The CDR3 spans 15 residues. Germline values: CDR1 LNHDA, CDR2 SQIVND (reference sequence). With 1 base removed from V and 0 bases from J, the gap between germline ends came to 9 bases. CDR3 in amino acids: CASSIGGRMNTEAFF. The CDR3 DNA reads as TGTGCCAGTAGTATAGGGGGAAGGATGAACACTGAAGCTTTCTTT.

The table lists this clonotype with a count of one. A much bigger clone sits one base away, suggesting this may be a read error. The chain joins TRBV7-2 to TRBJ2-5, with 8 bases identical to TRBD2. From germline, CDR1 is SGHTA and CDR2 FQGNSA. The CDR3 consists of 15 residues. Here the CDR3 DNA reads TGTGCCATCAGCTTGAAGACTAGCGCCGAGACTACCGCCCACTTC. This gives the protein CAISLKTSAETTAHF.

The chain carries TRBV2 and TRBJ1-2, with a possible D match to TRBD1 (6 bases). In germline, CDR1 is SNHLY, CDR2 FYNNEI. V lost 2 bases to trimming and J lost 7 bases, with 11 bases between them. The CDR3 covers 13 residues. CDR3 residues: CASSEWQGPGYTF. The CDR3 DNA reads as TGTGCCAGCAGTGAATGGCAGGGGCCTGGCTACACCTTC.

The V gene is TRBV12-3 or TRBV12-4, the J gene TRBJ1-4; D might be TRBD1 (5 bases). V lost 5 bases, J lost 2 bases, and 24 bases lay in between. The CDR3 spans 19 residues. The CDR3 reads CASSAEGLYRFATNEKLFF. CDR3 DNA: TGTGCCAGCAGTGCGGAGGGGCTATACAGGTTCGCCACTAATGAAAAACTGTTTTTT.

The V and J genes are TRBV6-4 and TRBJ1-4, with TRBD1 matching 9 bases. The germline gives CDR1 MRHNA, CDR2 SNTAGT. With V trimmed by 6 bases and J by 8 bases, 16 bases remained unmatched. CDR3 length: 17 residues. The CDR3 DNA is TGTGCCAGCAGCCAGACCTCCGGGACAGGGTCAGTCGAAAAACTGTTTTTT. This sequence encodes CASSQTSGTGSVEKLFF.

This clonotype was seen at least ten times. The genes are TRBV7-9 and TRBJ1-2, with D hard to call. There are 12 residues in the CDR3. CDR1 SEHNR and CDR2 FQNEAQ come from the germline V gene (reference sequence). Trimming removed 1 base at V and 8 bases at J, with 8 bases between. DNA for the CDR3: TGTGCCAGCAGCTTAGGGGTTAGAGGCTACACCTTC. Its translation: CASSLGVRGYTF.

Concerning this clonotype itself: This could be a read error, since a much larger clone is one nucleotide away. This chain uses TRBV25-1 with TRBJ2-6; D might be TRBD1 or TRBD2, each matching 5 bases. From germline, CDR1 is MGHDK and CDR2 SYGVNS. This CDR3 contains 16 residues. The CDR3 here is CASSATWTPGANVPTF. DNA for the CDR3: TGTGCCAGCAGTGCCACTTGGACTCCTGGGGCCAACGTCCCGACTTTC.

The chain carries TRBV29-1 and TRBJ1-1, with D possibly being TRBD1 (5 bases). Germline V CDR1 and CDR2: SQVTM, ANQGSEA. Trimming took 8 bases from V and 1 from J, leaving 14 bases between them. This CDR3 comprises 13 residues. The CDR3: CSQWGRPNTEAFF. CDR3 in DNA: TGCAGCCAGTGGGGACGACCGAACACTGAAGCTTTCTTT.

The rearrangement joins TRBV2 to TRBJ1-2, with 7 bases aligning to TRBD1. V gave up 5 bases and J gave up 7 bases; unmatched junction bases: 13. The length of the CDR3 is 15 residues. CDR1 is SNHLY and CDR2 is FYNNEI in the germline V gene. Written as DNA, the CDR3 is TGTGCCAGCAGTTTAAGTGGACAGGAGGTCTTTGGCTACACCTTC. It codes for CASSLSGQEVFGYTF.

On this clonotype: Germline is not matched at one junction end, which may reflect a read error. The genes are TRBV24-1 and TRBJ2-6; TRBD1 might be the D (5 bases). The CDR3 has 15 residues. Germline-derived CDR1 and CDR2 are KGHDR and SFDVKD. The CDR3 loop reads CASSYPINGANVLTF. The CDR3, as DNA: TGTGCCAGCAGTTACCCTATCAATGGGGCCAACGTCCTAACTTTC.